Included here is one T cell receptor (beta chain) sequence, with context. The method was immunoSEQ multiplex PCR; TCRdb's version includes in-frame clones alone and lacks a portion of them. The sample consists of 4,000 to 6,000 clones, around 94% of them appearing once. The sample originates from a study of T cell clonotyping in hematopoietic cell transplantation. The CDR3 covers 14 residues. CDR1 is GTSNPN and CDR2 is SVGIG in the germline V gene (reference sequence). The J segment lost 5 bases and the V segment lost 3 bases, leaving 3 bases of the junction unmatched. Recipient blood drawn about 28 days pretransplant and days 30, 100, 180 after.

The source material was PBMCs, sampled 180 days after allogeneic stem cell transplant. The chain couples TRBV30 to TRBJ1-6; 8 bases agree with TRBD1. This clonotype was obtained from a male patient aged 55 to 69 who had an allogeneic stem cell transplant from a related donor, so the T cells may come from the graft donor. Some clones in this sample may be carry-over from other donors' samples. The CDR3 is CAWSSGQDNSPLHF. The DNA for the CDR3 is TGTGCCTGGAGCTCGGGACAGGATAATTCACCCCTCCACTTT.